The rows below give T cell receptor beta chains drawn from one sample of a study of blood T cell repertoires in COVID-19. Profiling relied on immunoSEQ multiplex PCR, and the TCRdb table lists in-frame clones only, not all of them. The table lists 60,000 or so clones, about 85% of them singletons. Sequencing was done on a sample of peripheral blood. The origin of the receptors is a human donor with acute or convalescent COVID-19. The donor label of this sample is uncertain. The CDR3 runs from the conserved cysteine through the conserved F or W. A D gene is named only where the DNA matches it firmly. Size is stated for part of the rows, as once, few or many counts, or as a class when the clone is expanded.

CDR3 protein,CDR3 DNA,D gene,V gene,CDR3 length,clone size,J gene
CASSLVGDRGYGYTF,TGTGCCAGCAGCTTAGTAGGGGACAGGGGCTATGGCTACACCTTC,TRBD1,TRBV7-9,15,NA,TRBJ1-2
CASSSPGGSSYEQYF,TGTGCCAGCAGTTCACCCGGGGGTTCGTCCTACGAGCAGTACTTC,NA,TRBV28,15,few,TRBJ2-7
CASRPRPDRGHEQYF,TGCGCCAGCAGACCTCGCCCGGACAGGGGGCACGAGCAGTACTTC,TRBD1,TRBV5-1,15,NA,TRBJ2-7
CASSQSGSNSGNTIYF,TGTGCCAGCAGCCAATCCGGGTCCAACTCTGGAAACACCATATATTTT,NA,TRBV3-1/TRBV3-2,16,NA,TRBJ1-3
CASSSTTGMQPQHF,TGTGCCAGCAGCTCGACCACAGGAATGCAGCCCCAGCATTTT,NA,TRBV7-2,14,few,TRBJ1-5
CASSSGNNSPLHF,TGTGCCAGCAGTTCGGGGAATAATTCACCCCTCCACTTT,NA,TRBV6-9,13,NA,TRBJ1-6
CASSSGQGGKLFF,TGTGCCAGCAGCTCCGGACAGGGTGGAAAACTGTTTTTT,TRBD1,TRBV7-8,13,NA,TRBJ1-4
CASSLGPADTQYF,TGTGCCAGCAGCTTAGGTCCAGCGGATACGCAGTATTTT,NA,TRBV7-3,13,NA,TRBJ2-3
CASSWQGALSTGELFF,TGTGCCAGCAGTTGGCAGGGGGCTCTTTCTACCGGGGAGCTGTTTTTT,TRBD1,TRBV2,16,NA,TRBJ2-2
CASSPDRVGSPLHF,TGTGCCAGCTCACCCGACAGGGTTGGGTCACCCCTCCACTTT,TRBD1,TRBV18,14,NA,TRBJ1-6
CASSVGAGRETQYF,TGTGCCAGCAGCGTAGGGGCAGGGAGGGAGACCCAGTACTTC,NA,TRBV9,14,NA,TRBJ2-5
CASSWVKGALYGYTF,TGTGCCAGCAGTTGGGTAAAGGGGGCCTTATATGGCTACACCTTC,TRBD1,TRBV28,15,NA,TRBJ1-2
CASSLAGHPNTEAFF,TGTGCCAGCAGCTTAGCGGGACACCCGAACACTGAAGCTTTCTTT,NA,TRBV11-2,15,NA,TRBJ1-1
CATSRDRGLLSNQPQHF,TGTGCCACCAGCAGGGACAGGGGCCTTTTAAGCAATCAGCCCCAGCATTTT,TRBD1,TRBV15,17,NA,TRBJ1-5
CASSVAPRGTEAFF,TGTGCCAGCAGCGTAGCCCCCAGGGGGACTGAAGCTTTCTTT,TRBD1,TRBV9,14,NA,TRBJ1-1
CASSPGTGSGQNEKLFF,TGCGCCAGCAGCCCCGGGACAGGGTCCGGTCAAAATGAAAAACTGTTTTTT,TRBD1,TRBV5-1,17,few,TRBJ1-4
CASSYTQGSGRETQYF,TGTGCCAGCAGCTATACACAGGGTTCAGGTCGGGAGACCCAGTACTTC,NA,TRBV7-2,16,NA,TRBJ2-5
CASTIDRASTDTQYF,TGTGCCAGTACCATAGACAGGGCTAGCACAGATACGCAGTATTTT,TRBD1,TRBV19,15,NA,TRBJ2-3
CASSIDRDQPQHF,TGTGCCAGCAGCATCGACAGGGATCAGCCCCAGCATTTT,TRBD1,TRBV5-4,13,NA,TRBJ1-5
CASSTLAERRDEQFF,TGTGCCAGCAGCACACTAGCGGAGCGACGGGATGAGCAGTTCTTC,TRBD2,TRBV7-2,15,NA,TRBJ2-1
CASSSPDRGNGNEQFF,TGCGCCAGCAGTTCTCCGGACAGGGGGAATGGGAATGAGCAGTTCTTC,TRBD1,TRBV10-1,16,NA,TRBJ2-1
CASSSGQMNNEQFF,TGTGCCAGCAGCTCCGGACAGATGAACAATGAGCAGTTCTTC,NA,TRBV5-4,14,few,TRBJ2-1
CAWSREYGYTF,TGTGCCTGGAGTCGGGAATATGGCTACACCTTC,NA,TRBV30,11,once,TRBJ1-2
CASSLAGSGVGEQYF,TGTGCCAGCAGCTTAGCGGGGTCGGGAGTGGGCGAGCAGTACTTC,NA,TRBV7-6,15,NA,TRBJ2-7
CASSQAPGRTEAFF,TGTGCCAGCAGCCAAGCCCCAGGGAGGACTGAAGCTTTCTTT,NA,TRBV3-1/TRBV3-2,14,NA,TRBJ1-1
CASRPGTDSGNTIYF,TGTGCCAGCAGACCCGGGACAGACTCTGGAAACACCATATATTTT,TRBD1,TRBV5-4,15,NA,TRBJ1-3
CASTEQGRGDTEAFF,TGTGCCAGCACCGAACAGGGGCGAGGGGACACTGAAGCTTTCTTT,TRBD1,TRBV6-5,15,NA,TRBJ1-1
CASRQTLLLDTEAFF,TGTGCCAGCAGACAGACGCTCCTCCTCGACACTGAAGCTTTCTTT,NA,TRBV5-5,15,NA,TRBJ1-1
CASGPGEVYSPLHF,TGTGCCAGCGGCCCAGGGGAAGTTTATTCACCCCTCCACTTT,NA,TRBV7-9,14,NA,TRBJ1-6
CASRGTASGEQYF,TGTGCCAGCAGAGGGACAGCCTCCGGGGAGCAGTACTTC,TRBD1,TRBV6-5,13,NA,TRBJ2-7
CASSFEGLASSGELFF,TGTGCCAGCAGCTTTGAGGGCCTAGCGTCGTCCGGGGAGCTGTTTTTT,NA,TRBV7-3,16,NA,TRBJ2-2
CASYEGQVGSPLHF,TGTGCCAGCTACGAAGGACAGGTCGGTTCACCCCTCCACTTT,TRBD1,TRBV6-5,14,few,TRBJ1-6
CASSPVGAANTGELFF,TGTGCCAGCTCACCGGTGGGGGCTGCGAACACCGGGGAGCTGTTTTTT,NA,TRBV18,16,once,TRBJ2-2
CSASQGAHTEAFF,TGCAGCGCATCACAGGGGGCTCACACTGAAGCTTTCTTT,TRBD1,TRBV29-1,13,NA,TRBJ1-1
CSVAPRGGYTEAFF,TGCAGCGTTGCGCCTCGGGGGGGGTACACTGAAGCTTTCTTT,NA,TRBV29-1,14,NA,TRBJ1-1
CASRLPDRAGNTIYF,TGTGCCAGTCGCCTTCCGGACAGGGCTGGAAACACCATATATTTT,TRBD1,TRBV27,15,NA,TRBJ1-3
CATDSGRWARQFF,TGTGCCACCGATAGCGGGAGGTGGGCAAGGCAGTTCTTC,TRBD2,TRBV7-2,13,few,TRBJ2-1
CASSVGATNEKLFF,TGTGCCAGCAGCGTCGGAGCGACTAATGAAAAACTGTTTTTT,NA,TRBV7-2,14,NA,TRBJ1-4
CASSRLGLAEGDEQYF,TGCGCCAGCAGCCGACTTGGACTAGCGGAAGGAGACGAGCAGTACTTC,TRBD2,TRBV4-1,16,NA,TRBJ2-7
CAVGQGVGEAFF,TGTGCCGTCGGACAGGGGGTCGGTGAAGCTTTCTTT,TRBD1,TRBV10-3,12,NA,TRBJ1-1